The rows below give T cell receptor beta chains drawn from one sample of a study of T cell responses to AZD1222 COVID-19 vaccine. Clones were sequenced by immunoSEQ multiplex PCR, and TCRdb holds only the in-frame ones, with some missing. In the table there are roughly 60,000 clones, about 90% of which are singletons. This specimen consisted of peripheral blood, obtained on day 0 of AZD1222 vaccination. Receptors originate from an adult in good health. Each CDR3 is given with its conserved first and last residue. Fields, in order: V gene, J gene, CDR3 protein.

>TRBV7-9|TRBJ1-2
CASSKSADGGGYTF
>TRBV6-5|TRBJ2-2
CASSLGTNTGELFF
>TRBV6-1|TRBJ1-5
CASSEQGTQPQHF
>TRBV19|TRBJ1-1
CASSTSEDSWTEAFF
>TRBV5-1|TRBJ1-6
CASSSLPGQGYNSPLHF
>TRBV5-8|TRBJ2-7
CASSRGPAYEQYF
>TRBV6-5|TRBJ1-2
CASTTQARNYGYTF
>TRBV6-5|TRBJ1-6
CASSNRDRGSPLHF
>TRBV2|TRBJ2-1
CASSGPSGTGRYNEQFF
>TRBV9|TRBJ2-3
CASSVESGTTDTQYF
>TRBV6-5|TRBJ1-1
CASSYSGTAEAFF
>TRBV9|TRBJ1-3
CASSSNYRDPGNTIYF
>TRBV19|TRBJ2-3
CASSIQTSPGDTQYF
>TRBV6-5|TRBJ1-6
CASRLRVGGKSPLHF
>TRBV11-2|TRBJ1-6
CASTLQGLSNSPLHF
>TRBV4-2|TRBJ1-2
CASSQGGAGEYGYTF
>TRBV11-2|TRBJ2-5
CASSLGALGWQEIQYF
>TRBV5-5|TRBJ1-1
CASSLEGQGATEAFF
>TRBV7-9|TRBJ2-7
CASSLDRQRPEQYF
>TRBV2|TRBJ1-5
CASRGGLHSNQPQHF